This T cell receptor (beta chain) appears in the sequencing data of a study of control samples from healthy donors and cancer patients. The CDR3 has 14 residues. Trimming removed 0 bases from V and 7 bases from J, with 10 bases in between. Germline loops: CDR1 ENHRY, CDR2 SYGVKD. Produced via immunoSEQ multiplex PCR; TCRdb's table is partial and in-frame only. This table has some 160,000 clones, over 85% appearing once. The chain links TRBV10-3 to TRBJ1-5; maybe TRBD1 (5 bases). This TCR was sampled from a woman aged 40 to 55 in good health. The material sequenced was blood. CDR3 bases: TGTGCCATCAGTGAGTCGGGGGGGAAGCAGCCCCAGCATTTT. Translation: CAISESGGKQPQHF.